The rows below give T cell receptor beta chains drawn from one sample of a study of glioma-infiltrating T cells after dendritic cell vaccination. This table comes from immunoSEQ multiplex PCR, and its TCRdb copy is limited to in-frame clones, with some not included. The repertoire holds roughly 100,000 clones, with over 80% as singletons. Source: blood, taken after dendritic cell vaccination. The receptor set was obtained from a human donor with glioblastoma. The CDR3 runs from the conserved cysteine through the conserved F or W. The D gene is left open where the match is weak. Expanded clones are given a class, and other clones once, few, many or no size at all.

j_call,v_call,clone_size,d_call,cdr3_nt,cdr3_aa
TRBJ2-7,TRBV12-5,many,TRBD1,TGTGCTAGTGGTTTGTCCGACAGGGACGGTGACGAGCAGTACTTC,CASGLSDRDGDEQYF
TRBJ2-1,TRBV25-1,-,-,TGTGCCAGCAGCGAAACTAGAGAGGGCAATGAGCAGTTCTTC,CASSETREGNEQFF
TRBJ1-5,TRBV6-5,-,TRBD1,TGTGCCAGCAGCCTCGACAGGGTTCAGCCCCAGCATTTT,CASSLDRVQPQHF
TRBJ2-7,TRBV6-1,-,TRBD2,TGTGCCAGCAGTGGCGGACTCACCCCCGGGAGGGAGCAGTACTTC,CASSGGLTPGREQYF
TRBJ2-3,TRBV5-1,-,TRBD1,TGCGCCAGCAGCCGGGACAGCTACTCTAGCACAGATACGCAGTATTTT,CASSRDSYSSTDTQYF
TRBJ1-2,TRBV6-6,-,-,TGTGCCAGCAGACCCCCCCAGGATGGCTACACCTTC,CASRPPQDGYTF
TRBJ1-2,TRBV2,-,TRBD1,TGTGCCAGCAGTGGGACAGGCAACTATGGCTACACCTTC,CASSGTGNYGYTF
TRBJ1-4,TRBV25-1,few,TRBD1,TGTGCCAGCAGTGGGGGACAGATAAATGAAAAACTGTTTTTT,CASSGGQINEKLFF
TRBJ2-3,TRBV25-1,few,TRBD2,TGTGCCAGCAGTGAAGGAGCCTCTAGCGGGGGCACAGATACGCAGTATTTT,CASSEGASSGGTDTQYF
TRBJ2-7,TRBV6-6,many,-,TGTGCCAGCAGTTACTCTGGGCAATCCTACGAGCAGTACTTC,CASSYSGQSYEQYF
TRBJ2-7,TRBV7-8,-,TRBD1,TGTGCCAGCAGCTTTGGACAGGGGAATGACGAGCAGTACTTC,CASSFGQGNDEQYF
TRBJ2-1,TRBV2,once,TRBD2,TGTGCCAGCAGTGTTGCTAGCGGGGGTCGAGCTGAACACAATGAGCAGTTCTTC,CASSVASGGRAEHNEQFF
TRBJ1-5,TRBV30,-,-,TGTGCCTGGAGCACGGGGGGCGATCAGCCCCAGCATTTT,CAWSTGGDQPQHF